Following are 24 T cell receptor beta chains from one sample sequenced in a study of T-cell reconstitution after alpha-beta-depleted transplantation in children. Construction of the TCRbeta library involved unique molecular identifiers. TCRdb used MiXCR to reprocess the PCR reads, holding one entry per CDR3 protein. The data contain 100,000 or so distinct CDR3 sequences, around 16% of them singletons. The input for sequencing was PBMCs, mostly from graft donor cells, taken 180 days after TCRalphabeta/CD19-depleted stem cell transplant. The receptors were gathered from a male patient between 2 and 10 years old who had a stem cell transplant for acute lymphoblastic leukemia, so the T cells may come from the graft donor.

Only a few counts were recorded for this clonotype. The chain recombines TRBV29-1 with TRBJ2-5; D is uncertain. Germline loops: CDR1 SQVTM, CDR2 ANQGSEA. Between the trimmed V and J ends, which lost 8 bases and 5 bases, there was a span of 15 bases. The CDR3 runs 12 residues. CDR3 nucleotide sequence: TGCAGCTCCGCTGGACGGGCGGAGACCCAGTACTTC. Its translation is CSSAGRAETQYF.

This clonotype was seen a few times. The rearrangement uses TRBV2 and TRBJ2-4, with a weak D call TRBD1 (5 bases). CDR3 length: 15 residues. With 6 bases removed from V and 0 bases from J, the gap between germline ends came to 12 bases. The germline V gene encodes CDR1 SNHLY and CDR2 FYNNEI. CDR3 sequence: CASRDSKLAKNIQYF. DNA of the CDR3: TGTGCCAGCAGAGACAGTAAACTAGCCAAAAACATTCAGTACTTC.

This clonotype was detected only a few times. The V call is TRBV3-1, the J call TRBJ1-3; D gene unclear. Germline loops: CDR1 LGHDT, CDR2 YNNKEL (reference sequence). Between the trimmed V and J ends, which lost 4 bases and 1 base, there was a span of 8 bases. This CDR3 spans 14 amino acids. The CDR3 spells CASSRRGSGNTIYF. CDR3 nucleotides: TGTGCCAGCAGCCGGAGAGGGTCTGGAAACACCATATATTTT.

This clonotype was seen many times. This sequence joins TRBV20-1 and TRBJ2-1, with D unclear. Germline V CDR1 and CDR2: DFQATT, SNEGSKA (reference sequence). V shed 1 base and J shed 5 bases, with 18 bases lying between them. The CDR3 extends over 16 amino acids. DNA for the CDR3: TGCAGTGCTAGAGGGTTTTCCCTGTCGATAAACAATGAGCAGTTCTTC. Encoded protein: CSARGFSLSINNEQFF.

The chain joins TRBV7-9 to TRBJ2-7, with 8 bases fitting TRBD1. Germline CDR1 is SEHNR and CDR2 is FQNEAQ (reference sequence). The trim removed 4 bases at V and 3 bases at J, leaving 8 bases unmatched. The CDR3 has 15 amino acids. Here the CDR3 reads CASSSTGAKHYEQYF. Written as DNA, the CDR3 is TGTGCCAGCAGCTCGACAGGGGCCAAACACTACGAGCAGTACTTC.

This clonotype was seen a few times. The chain is built from TRBV7-2 and TRBJ1-2; D is possibly TRBD1 (6 bases). The V end lost 7 bases, the J end lost 8 bases, and 17 bases lay between the germline ends. Germline V gene sequence: CDR1 SGHTA, CDR2 FQGNSA. This CDR3 spans 13 amino acids. The CDR3: CASTPGAVEGYTF. DNA for the CDR3: TGTGCCAGCACTCCGGGGGCAGTGGAGGGCTACACCTTC.

The V call is TRBV5-1, the J call TRBJ1-5; 8 nucleotides align to TRBD1. CDR3 length: 17 residues. Germline CDR1 SGHRS, CDR2 YFSETQ. Trimming took 0 bases from V and 2 from J; bases not matched to a gene: 7. This CDR3 is CASSLVDREIGNQPQHF. The CDR3 nucleotides read TGCGCCAGCAGCTTGGTGGACAGGGAGATTGGCAATCAGCCCCAGCATTTT.

This clonotype occurred a few times. The chain combines TRBV20-1 with TRBJ2-1; 10 nucleotides align to TRBD2. V lost 8 bases to trimming and J lost 4 bases; unmatched junction nucleotides: 11. This CDR3 has 15 residues. CDR1 is DFQATT, CDR2 SNEGSKA, per germline (reference sequence). The DNA of the CDR3 is TGCAGTTCAGAAAAGCGGGGGGGCTTATACAATGAGCAGTTCTTC. Amino acids: CSSEKRGGLYNEQFF.

This clonotype showed up many times. The chain combines TRBV20-1 with TRBJ1-2; D is possibly TRBD1 (5 bases). This CDR3 is built from 12 residues. V gave up 3 bases and J gave up 8 bases, with 13 bases separating them. Germline V gives CDR1 DFQATT, CDR2 SNEGSKA (reference sequence). CDR3 residues: CSASSAREGYTF. CDR3 nucleotide sequence: TGCAGTGCTAGCTCTGCCAGGGAGGGCTACACCTTC.

This clonotype occurred a few times. The chain uses TRBV21-1 and TRBJ2-5. TRBV21-1 is a pseudogene segment. The CDR3 loop spans 15 amino acids. The CDR3 sequence is CASSKLGRSQETQYF. In nucleotides, the CDR3 is TGTGCCAGCAGCAAACTCGGACGGAGCCAAGAGACCCAGTACTTC.

This clonotype was seen a handful of times. The J gene is TRBJ2-1, the V gene TRBV10-1; D is perhaps TRBD2 (6 bases). Germline V CDR1 and CDR2: WNHNN, SYGVQD (reference sequence). The CDR3 loop spans 14 amino acids. The V gene lost 4 bases and the J gene lost 8 bases, with 15 bases spanning the gap. This chain's CDR3 is CASSATGTGDEQFF. The CDR3 DNA is TGCGCCAGCAGTGCCACCGGAACGGGGGATGAGCAGTTCTTC.

There are many counts of this clonotype. The CDR3, as DNA: TGTGCCAGCAGCTCCGCTCTAGGTCTCTCCTACGAGCAGTACTTC. This encodes CASSSALGLSYEQYF. The chain links TRBV7-9 to TRBJ2-7; D is uncertain. The CDR3 contains 15 residues. V dropped 4 bases and J dropped 0 bases, with 13 bases sitting between them. Germline V gives CDR1 SEHNR, CDR2 FQNEAQ (reference sequence). The whole variable domain, filled in from reference TRBV7-9 and TRBJ2-7, reads DTGVSQNPRHKITKRGQNVTFRCDPISEHNRLYWYRQTLGQGPEFLTYFQNEAQLEKSRLLSDRFSAERPKGSFSTLEIQRTEQGDSAMYLCASSSALGLSYEQYFGPGTRLTVT.

The chain has TRBV19 and TRBJ1-1; perhaps TRBD1 as D (6 bases). Deletions cut 3 bases from V and 6 bases from J, with 11 bases between. The germline gives CDR1 LNHDA, CDR2 SQIVND (reference sequence). The CDR3 consists of 13 residues. CDR3 bases: TGTGCCAGTAGTATCCGGGGGCCCGCTGAAGCTTTCTTT. Amino acids: CASSIRGPAEAFF.

Remarks on this clonotype: This may arise from a read error, as a much more abundant clone is one base away. The chain couples TRBV5-1 to TRBJ2-1, with D perhaps matching TRBD2 (6 bases). Germline CDR1 SGHRS, CDR2 YFSETQ. CDR3 size: 13 residues. As DNA, the CDR3 is TGCGCCAGCAGACCGGAAGGAACGGGAGAGCAGGTCTTC. Protein product: CASRPEGTGEQVF.

In its sample, this clonotype was seen a few times. The chain uses TRBV5-5 and TRBJ1-2, with D possibly being TRBD1 (5 bases). The germline V gene encodes CDR1 SGHKS and CDR2 YYEKEE (reference sequence). This CDR3 is built from 14 residues. Trimming removed 0 bases from V and 2 bases from J, with 8 bases in between. The CDR3 is CASSLGRTNYGYTF. The CDR3 DNA follows: TGTGCCAGCAGCTTGGGACGGACAAACTATGGCTACACCTTC.

This clonotype was observed a handful of times. This chain links TRBV10-1 with TRBJ1-1, with D perhaps matching TRBD1 (5 bases). V lost 6 bases to trimming and J lost 7 bases, with 15 bases between them. This CDR3 is 13 amino acids long. CDR1 is WNHNN and CDR2 is SYGVQD in the germline V gene (reference sequence). The CDR3 bases are TGCGCCAGCAGACCTGGGGGGAAGGATGAAGCTTTCTTT. The encoded protein is CASRPGGKDEAFF.

The CDR3 sequence is CSARDGSYEQYF. The CDR3 DNA reads TGCAGTGCTAGAGACGGGTCTTACGAGCAGTACTTC. The V gene is TRBV20-1, the J gene TRBJ2-7; D is unresolved. CDR3 length: 12 amino acids. The ends were cut back, 0 bases at V and 4 bases at J, with 7 bases in the middle. Germline CDR1 is DFQATT and CDR2 is SNEGSKA (reference sequence).

This clonotype was recorded at least ten times. V and J are TRBV12-3 or TRBV12-4 and TRBJ1-1; no clear D gene. Trimming shortened V by 4 bases and J by 4 bases, and 13 bases separated the two germline ends. The CDR3 has 14 residues. This CDR3 reads CASSWIGGGTEAFF. The DNA of the CDR3 is TGTGCCAGCAGTTGGATTGGTGGAGGCACTGAAGCTTTCTTT.

In this sample, this clonotype turned up many times. The rearrangement links TRBV6-1 to TRBJ2-1, with 7 bases that match TRBD2. In germline, CDR1 is MNHNS, CDR2 SASEGT. V dropped 6 bases and J dropped 8; count of bases not matched to a gene: 13. The CDR3 has 15 residues. The CDR3 here is CASSSGRGGVDEQFF. DNA for the CDR3: TGTGCCAGCAGCTCAGGGCGCGGGGGTGTGGATGAGCAGTTCTTC.

This clonotype was observed a few times. The chain employs TRBV12-3 or TRBV12-4 and TRBJ1-5; D is undetermined. V lost 4 bases, J lost 6 bases, and 13 bases lay in between. CDR3 size: 14 residues. The CDR3 protein is CASSYGLWAQPQHF. The CDR3 DNA follows: TGTGCCAGCAGTTACGGCCTGTGGGCTCAGCCCCAGCATTTT.

This clonotype occurred a few times. The J gene is TRBJ1-2, the V gene TRBV20-1; D is uncertain. The ends were cut back, 1 base at V and 10 bases at J, with 10 bases in the middle. This CDR3 is built from 11 residues. Germline values: CDR1 DFQATT, CDR2 SNEGSKA (reference sequence). The CDR3: CSARVPANYTF. CDR3 DNA: TGCAGTGCTAGAGTTCCGGCCAACTACACCTTC.

The gene calls are TRBV10-3 and TRBJ2-7, with D hard to call. Trimming removed 0 bases at V and 6 bases at J, with 15 bases between. Germline V CDR1 and CDR2: ENHRY, SYGVKD. The CDR3 loop spans 15 amino acids. This CDR3 reads CAISESRPTGSEQYF. The CDR3 DNA sequence: TGTGCCATCAGTGAGTCGAGGCCCACGGGCTCCGAGCAGTACTTC.

This clonotype turned up a few times. The V gene is TRBV10-2, the J gene TRBJ2-2; D may be TRBD1 (5 bases). CDR1 and CDR2 from the germline V gene are WSHSY and SAAADI. This CDR3 has 15 residues. Trimming left V 7 bases short and J 0 bases short, with 12 bases between. The CDR3 region has the DNA TGCGCCAGCAAGACCGACAGCACGAACACCGGGGAGCTGTTTTTT. Its protein is CASKTDSTNTGELFF.

V usage is TRBV18 and J usage is TRBJ2-5; 8 bases match TRBD1. This CDR3 is built from 15 residues. The V segment lost 3 bases and the J segment 4 bases; nucleotides outside the gene matches: 7. Germline assignment: CDR1 KGHSH and CDR2 LQKENI. CDR3 amino acids: CASSPDRVRRETQYF. For the CDR3, the DNA is TGTGCCAGCTCACCGGACAGGGTGAGAAGAGAGACCCAGTACTTC. Together with reference TRBV18 and TRBJ2-5, the CDR3 gives the full variable domain: NAGVMQNPRHLVRRRGQEARLRCSPMKGHSHVYWYRQLPEEGLKFMVYLQKENIIDESGMPKERFSAEFPKEGPSILRIQQVVRGDSAAYFCASSPDRVRRETQYFGPGTRLLVL.